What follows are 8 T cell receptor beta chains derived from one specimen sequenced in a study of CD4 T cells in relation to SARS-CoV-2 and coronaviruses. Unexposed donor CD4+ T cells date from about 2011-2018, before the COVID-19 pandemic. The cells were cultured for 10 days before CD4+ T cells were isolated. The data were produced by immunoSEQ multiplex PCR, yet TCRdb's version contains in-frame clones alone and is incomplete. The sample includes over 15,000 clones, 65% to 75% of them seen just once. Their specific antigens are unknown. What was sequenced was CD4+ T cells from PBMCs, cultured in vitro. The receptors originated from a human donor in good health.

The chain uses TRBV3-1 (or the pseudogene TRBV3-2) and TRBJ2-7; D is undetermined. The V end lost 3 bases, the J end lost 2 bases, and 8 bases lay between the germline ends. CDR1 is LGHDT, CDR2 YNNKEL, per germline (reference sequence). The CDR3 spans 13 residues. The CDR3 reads CASSQGGTYEQYF. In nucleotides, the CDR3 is TGTGCCAGCAGCCAGGGTGGGACCTACGAGCAGTACTTC.

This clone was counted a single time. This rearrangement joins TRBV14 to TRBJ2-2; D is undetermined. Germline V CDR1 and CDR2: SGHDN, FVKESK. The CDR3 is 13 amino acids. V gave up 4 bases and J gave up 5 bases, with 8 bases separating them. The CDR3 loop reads CASSLLRTGELFF. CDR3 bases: TGTGCCAGCAGCCTGTTACGGACCGGGGAGCTGTTTTTT.

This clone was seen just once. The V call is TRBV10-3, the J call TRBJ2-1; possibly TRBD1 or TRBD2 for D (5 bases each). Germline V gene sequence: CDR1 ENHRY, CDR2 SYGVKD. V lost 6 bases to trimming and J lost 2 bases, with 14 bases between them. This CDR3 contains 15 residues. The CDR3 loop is CAIRIGTEPYNEQFF. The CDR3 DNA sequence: TGTGCCATCAGAATCGGGACGGAACCCTACAATGAGCAGTTCTTC.

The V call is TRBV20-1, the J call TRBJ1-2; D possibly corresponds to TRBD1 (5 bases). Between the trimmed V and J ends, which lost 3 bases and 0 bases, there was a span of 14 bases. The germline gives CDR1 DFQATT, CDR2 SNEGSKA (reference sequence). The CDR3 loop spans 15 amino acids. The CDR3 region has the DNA TGCAGTGCTAGTGGGGGGTTACTTACTAACTATGGCTACACCTTC. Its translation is CSASGGLLTNYGYTF.

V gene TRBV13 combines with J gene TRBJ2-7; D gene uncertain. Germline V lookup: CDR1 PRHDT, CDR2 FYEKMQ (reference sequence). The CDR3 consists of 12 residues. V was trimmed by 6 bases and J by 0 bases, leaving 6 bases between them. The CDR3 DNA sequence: TGTGCCAGCAGTCGCAACTCCTACGAGCAGTACTTC. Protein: CASSRNSYEQYF.

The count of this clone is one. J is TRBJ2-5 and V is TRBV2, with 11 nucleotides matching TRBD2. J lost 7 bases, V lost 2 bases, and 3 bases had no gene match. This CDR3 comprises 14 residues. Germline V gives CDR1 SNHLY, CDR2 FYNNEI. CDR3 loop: CASSELSGRATQYF. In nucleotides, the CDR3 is TGTGCCAGCAGTGAACTTAGCGGGAGGGCGACCCAGTACTTC.

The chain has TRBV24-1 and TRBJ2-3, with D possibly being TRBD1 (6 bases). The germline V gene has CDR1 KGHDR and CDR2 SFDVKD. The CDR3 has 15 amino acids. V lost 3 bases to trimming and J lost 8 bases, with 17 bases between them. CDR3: CATSDTTRLQGTQYF. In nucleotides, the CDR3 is TGTGCCACCAGTGATACCACCAGACTACAGGGTACGCAGTATTTT.

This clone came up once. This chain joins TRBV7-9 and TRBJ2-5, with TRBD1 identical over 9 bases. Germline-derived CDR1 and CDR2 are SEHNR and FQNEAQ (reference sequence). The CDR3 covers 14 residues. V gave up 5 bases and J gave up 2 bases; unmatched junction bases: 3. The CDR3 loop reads CASSRGTGQETQYF. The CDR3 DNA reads TGTGCCAGCAGCAGAGGGACAGGGCAAGAGACCCAGTACTTC.